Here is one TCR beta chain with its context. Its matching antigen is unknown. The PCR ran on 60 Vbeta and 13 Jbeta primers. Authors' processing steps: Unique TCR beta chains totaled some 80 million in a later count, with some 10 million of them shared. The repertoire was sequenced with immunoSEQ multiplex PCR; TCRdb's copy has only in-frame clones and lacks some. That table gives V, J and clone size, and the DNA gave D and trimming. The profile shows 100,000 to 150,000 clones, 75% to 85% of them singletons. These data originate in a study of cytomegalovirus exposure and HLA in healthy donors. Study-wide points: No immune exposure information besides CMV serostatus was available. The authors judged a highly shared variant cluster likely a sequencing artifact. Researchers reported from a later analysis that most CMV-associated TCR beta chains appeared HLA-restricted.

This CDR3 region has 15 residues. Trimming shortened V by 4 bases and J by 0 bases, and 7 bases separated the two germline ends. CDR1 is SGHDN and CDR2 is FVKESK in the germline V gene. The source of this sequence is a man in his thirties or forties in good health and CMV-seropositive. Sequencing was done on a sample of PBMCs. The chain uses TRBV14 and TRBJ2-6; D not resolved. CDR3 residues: CASSPTNSGANVLTF. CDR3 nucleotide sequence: TGTGCCAGCAGCCCTACTAACTCTGGGGCCAACGTCCTGACTTTC.